The entry below gives a single T cell receptor (beta chain) sequence along with its context. What antigen it recognizes has not been identified. Base qualities are missing; no much larger clone stands one base away. The sample originates from a study of blood T cell repertoires in COVID-19 (dated by TCRdb to about 2020). Study-level background: Collaborator samples came from the United States, Italy and Spain and covered acute and convalescent phases of COVID-19. Samples were obtained from the ongoing ImmuneRACE study (first 160 participants) and from 1,000 to 1,500 subjects provided by 6 global collaborators. HLA class I and class II types, where available, came from metadata supplied by the sample provider rather than from assay-based typing. The material from the prospective study consisted of cDNA or gDNA derived from T cells, B-cell-depleted T cells, or PBMCs. A de-identified subject ID, COVID-19 status, age in years and sex were almost always included in the sample metadata. The repertoires were released in a freely available public database meant as a resource for research on the immune response to SARS-CoV-2. Subjects who had been exposed to COVID-19, were actively infected with it, or had recovered from it provided the deeply sampled blood TCRbeta repertoires that made up the dataset. The investigation overall reported the following: The amount of clinical and demographic metadata varied by source and participant and was provided uncurated.

TCRbeta CDR3 regions were amplified from genomic DNA using the immunoSEQ Assay, a bias-controlled multiplex PCR. The published analysis was carried out like this. Nucleated cell counts per sample were estimated from amplification of reference gene primers within the assay. To quantify the absolute abundance of each unique TCRbeta CDR3 rearrangement, sequence reads were collapsed and filtered. For each sample, productive Simpson clonality was calculated as the square root of Simpson's diversity index over productive rearrangements. In TCRdb, the immuneACCESS table is reduced to in-frame sequences with V and J assigned. These tables do not hold every clone; where another copy was compared, an unresolved V gene accounts for under half, and the others remain unexplained. Clone size and V and J calls were adopted from that table, with D and trimming inferred from the DNA. This sample holds approximately 260,000 clones; about 88% were observed only once. The ten largest clones capture 2% to 2.5% of the sample.

Samples from volunteer blood donors who had recovered from COVID-19 were contributed by a second Seattle source. Each collaborating institution followed its own protocols to collect whole blood in K2EDTA tubes. For TCRbeta analysis, collaborators shipped samples in one of three forms: frozen whole blood, isolated PBMCs, or DNA extracted from either of those sample types. V is shortened by 2 bases, J by 4 bases, and the region joining them spans 20 bases. CDR1 and CDR2 are drawn from the germline V gene: MNHEY, SVGEGT. From its cysteine to its phenylalanine, the CDR3 spans 18 amino acids. Only the CDR3 region is kept as DNA, spanning 54 bases read in frame from base 1.

The source material was peripheral blood. The TCR was taken from a woman aged 40 to 50 who had recovered from COVID-19. This receptor chain uses TRBV6-2 or TRBV6-3 and TRBJ2-2, and TRBD1 may be the D gene, going by 5 matching bases. The CDR3 has the sequence CASSYPSWAGLSTGELFF. The DNA reads TGTGCCAGCAGTTACCCTTCTTGGGCAGGGTTGAGCACCGGGGAGCTGTTTTTT.